Listed below are T cell receptor beta chains from one sample, sequenced in a study of T cells in Graves' hyperthyroidism and ophthalmopathy. TCRdb redid the calling of the multiplex PCR reads with MiXCR, one entry per CDR3 protein. The sample lists about 640,000 distinct CDR3 sequences; about a fifth were seen once. The sequencing sample was made of blood. The origin of the receptors is a man aged 30-40 years with Graves' ophthalmopathy. CDR3s include the opening cysteine and the closing phenylalanine or tryptophan. A D gene is named only where the DNA matches it firmly. Only part of the rows carry a size: once, few, many, or a class if the clone is expanded.

D gene: -; V gene: TRBV24-1; J gene: TRBJ2-5; clone size: -; CDR3 protein: CATSDSLQGSAQETQYF; CDR3 DNA: TGTGCCACCAGTGATTCCTTACAAGGTTCAGCCCAAGAGACCCAGTACTTC
D gene: TRBD2; V gene: TRBV9; J gene: TRBJ2-7; clone size: many; CDR3 protein: CASSASGISSYEQYF; CDR3 DNA: TGTGCCAGCAGCGCGAGCGGGATAAGCTCCTACGAGCAGTACTTC
D gene: -; V gene: TRBV2; J gene: TRBJ1-2; clone size: many; CDR3 protein: CASSVEETYGYTF; CDR3 DNA: TGTGCCAGCAGTGTCGAGGAAACTTATGGCTACACCTTC
D gene: -; V gene: TRBV29-1; J gene: TRBJ1-2; clone size: few; CDR3 protein: CSVESLSGGGYTF; CDR3 DNA: TGCAGCGTTGAATCGCTAAGCGGTGGTGGCTACACCTTC
D gene: TRBD2; V gene: TRBV6-2/TRBV6-3; J gene: TRBJ2-1; clone size: many; CDR3 protein: CASSYVLAGVGQFF; CDR3 DNA: TGTGCCAGCAGTTACGTGCTAGCGGGAGTCGGGCAGTTCTTC
D gene: -; V gene: TRBV24-1; J gene: TRBJ2-1; clone size: few; CDR3 protein: CATSASDNEQFF; CDR3 DNA: TGTGCCACCAGTGCTTCGGACAATGAGCAGTTCTTC
D gene: -; V gene: TRBV13; J gene: TRBJ1-1; clone size: few; CDR3 protein: CASSFKFQGGTEAFF; CDR3 DNA: TGTGCCAGCAGCTTTAAGTTCCAGGGAGGAACTGAAGCTTTCTTT
D gene: -; V gene: TRBV6-5; J gene: TRBJ2-7; clone size: -; CDR3 protein: CASSYTRGGEQYF; CDR3 DNA: TGTGCCAGCAGTTACACGCGGGGTGGGGAGCAGTACTTC
D gene: TRBD2; V gene: TRBV5-1; J gene: TRBJ2-1; clone size: few; CDR3 protein: CASHPSGWGGEEQFF; CDR3 DNA: TGCGCCAGCCATCCTTCAGGTTGGGGGGGGGAAGAGCAGTTCTTC
D gene: -; V gene: TRBV27; J gene: TRBJ2-7; clone size: few; CDR3 protein: CASWRSSYEQYF; CDR3 DNA: TGTGCCAGTTGGAGGAGCTCCTACGAGCAGTACTTC
D gene: TRBD2; V gene: TRBV13; J gene: TRBJ2-7; clone size: once; CDR3 protein: CASSKPSSGSYEQYF; CDR3 DNA: TGTGCCAGCAGCAAGCCCTCTAGCGGGAGCTACGAGCAGTACTTC
D gene: -; V gene: TRBV7-9; J gene: TRBJ1-6; clone size: -; CDR3 protein: CASSATNSPLHF; CDR3 DNA: TGTGCCAGCAGCGCTACTAATTCACCCCTCCACTTT
D gene: -; V gene: TRBV2; J gene: TRBJ2-7; clone size: many; CDR3 protein: CASSEERGSYEQYF; CDR3 DNA: TGTGCCAGCAGTGAAGAAAGGGGTTCCTACGAGCAGTACTTC
D gene: -; V gene: TRBV7-2; J gene: TRBJ2-7; clone size: few; CDR3 protein: CASSPPYRTREAYEQYF; CDR3 DNA: TGTGCCAGCAGCCCTCCATACCGAACACGGGAAGCCTACGAGCAGTACTTC
D gene: TRBD2; V gene: TRBV20-1; J gene: TRBJ2-1; clone size: -; CDR3 protein: CSARGGLATHEQFF; CDR3 DNA: TGCAGTGCTAGAGGGGGACTAGCTACCCATGAGCAGTTCTTC
D gene: -; V gene: TRBV7-2; J gene: TRBJ1-1; clone size: many; CDR3 protein: CASSLPGFGPDTEAFF; CDR3 DNA: TGTGCCAGCAGCTTACCCGGGTTCGGGCCCGACACTGAAGCTTTCTTT
D gene: -; V gene: TRBV4-3; J gene: TRBJ2-2; clone size: few; CDR3 protein: CASSQVTNTGELFF; CDR3 DNA: TGCGCCAGCAGCCAAGTGACGAACACCGGGGAGCTGTTTTTT
D gene: TRBD1; V gene: TRBV30; J gene: TRBJ2-7; clone size: few; CDR3 protein: CAWSRGQGAPYEQYF; CDR3 DNA: TGTGCCTGGAGTAGGGGACAGGGAGCTCCCTACGAGCAGTACTTC
D gene: TRBD1; V gene: TRBV19; J gene: TRBJ1-1; clone size: many; CDR3 protein: CASSPGGDTEAFF; CDR3 DNA: TGTGCCAGTAGCCCAGGGGGCGACACTGAAGCTTTCTTT
D gene: -; V gene: TRBV7-8; J gene: TRBJ2-7; clone size: few; CDR3 protein: CARPIQGCEQYF; CDR3 DNA: TGTGCCAGACCAATACAGGGTTGCGAGCAGTACTTC
D gene: -; V gene: TRBV10-2; J gene: TRBJ2-7; clone size: -; CDR3 protein: CASSGPGPTYEQYF; CDR3 DNA: TGCGCCAGCAGTGGCCCAGGCCCGACCTACGAGCAGTACTTC
D gene: -; V gene: TRBV5-1; J gene: TRBJ2-7; clone size: few; CDR3 protein: CASSLARQANEQYF; CDR3 DNA: TGCGCCAGCAGCTTGGCCAGACAGGCAAACGAGCAGTACTTC
D gene: TRBD1; V gene: TRBV2; J gene: TRBJ1-5; clone size: many; CDR3 protein: CASSSGTVGLKPQHF; CDR3 DNA: TGTGCCAGCAGTTCCGGGACAGTGGGTTTAAAGCCCCAGCATTTT
D gene: -; V gene: TRBV6-5; J gene: TRBJ1-2; clone size: -; CDR3 protein: CASSSGPRRITF; CDR3 DNA: TGTGCCAGCAGTTCGGGGCCCCGGAGAATCACCTTC
D gene: -; V gene: TRBV6-1; J gene: TRBJ2-3; clone size: -; CDR3 protein: CASSEKRLTDTQYF; CDR3 DNA: TGTGCCAGCAGTGAAAAACGTCTCACAGATACGCAGTATTTT
D gene: TRBD1; V gene: TRBV7-9; J gene: TRBJ1-1; clone size: few; CDR3 protein: CASSLARLGQRYTEAFF; CDR3 DNA: TGTGCCAGCAGCTTAGCGAGGTTGGGACAGCGGTACACTGAAGCTTTCTTT
D gene: -; V gene: TRBV5-1; J gene: TRBJ2-1; clone size: -; CDR3 protein: CASRRRIEDEQFF; CDR3 DNA: TGCGCCAGCAGAAGAAGGATCGAGGATGAGCAGTTCTTC
D gene: -; V gene: TRBV6-1; J gene: TRBJ2-2; clone size: -; CDR3 protein: CASSDLDSDTGELFF; CDR3 DNA: TGTGCCAGCAGTGACCTAGACTCCGACACCGGGGAGCTGTTTTTT
D gene: TRBD2; V gene: TRBV20-1; J gene: TRBJ2-3; clone size: few; CDR3 protein: CSTERGSTDTQYF; CDR3 DNA: TGCAGTACTGAGCGGGGGAGCACAGATACGCAGTATTTT
D gene: -; V gene: TRBV20-1; J gene: TRBJ2-1; clone size: many; CDR3 protein: CRATGEEHNYNEQFF; CDR3 DNA: TGCAGGGCTACGGGGGAGGAGCACAATTACAATGAGCAGTTCTTC
D gene: -; V gene: TRBV28; J gene: TRBJ1-2; clone size: many; CDR3 protein: CASSPRTSNYGYTF; CDR3 DNA: TGTGCCAGCAGTCCACGGACAAGTAACTATGGCTACACCTTC
D gene: -; V gene: TRBV5-5; J gene: TRBJ2-7; clone size: few; CDR3 protein: CASSRERADYEQYF; CDR3 DNA: TGTGCCAGCTCAAGAGAGAGGGCCGACTACGAGCAGTACTTC
D gene: TRBD1; V gene: TRBV28; J gene: TRBJ2-7; clone size: many; CDR3 protein: CASSALLGTGNEQYF; CDR3 DNA: TGTGCCAGCAGTGCGCTACTCGGGACAGGGAACGAGCAGTACTTC
D gene: -; V gene: TRBV28; J gene: TRBJ1-5; clone size: few; CDR3 protein: CASSTPGRGANQPQHF; CDR3 DNA: TGTGCCAGCAGCACCCCCGGAAGGGGGGCCAATCAGCCCCAGCATTTT
D gene: -; V gene: TRBV2; J gene: TRBJ1-5; clone size: many; CDR3 protein: CASSEDSNSNQPQHF; CDR3 DNA: TGTGCCAGCAGTGAAGACAGCAATAGCAATCAGCCCCAGCATTTT
D gene: TRBD1; V gene: TRBV3-1; J gene: TRBJ2-7; clone size: -; CDR3 protein: CASSGQDLGQYF; CDR3 DNA: TGTGCCAGCAGCGGACAGGACCTAGGGCAGTACTTC
D gene: TRBD1; V gene: TRBV7-9; J gene: TRBJ1-6; clone size: -; CDR3 protein: CASSLGTGVYSPLHF; CDR3 DNA: TGTGCCAGCAGCTTGGGGACAGGGGTATACTCACCCCTCCACTTT
D gene: -; V gene: TRBV5-6; J gene: TRBJ1-2; clone size: -; CDR3 protein: CASSRREGYTF; CDR3 DNA: TGTGCCAGCAGCCGGCGAGAGGGCTACACCTTC